Below, 7 T cell receptor beta chains from the same sample are listed, as sequenced in a study of blood T cells in healthy people across ages. The authors ran a second PCR of 7 to 11 cycles using a sample-barcoded 5' primer and a J-beta primer mix. TCRdb re-called the 5' RACE reads with MiXCR, one entry per CDR3 protein. The top ten hold approximately 2.9% of the sample, which has around 800,000 distinct CDR3 sequences, 20% to 30% seen once. These data were likewise used in another study, on T cells of mothers and their children.

Sequenced sample: blood. Every receptor here comes from a boy younger than 18 in good health.

The V and J genes are TRBV7-6 and TRBJ2-1, with 8 positions matching TRBD1. Germline CDR1 SGHVS, CDR2 FNYEAQ. The V and J ends lost 1 base and 7 bases, in that order; junction bases with no gene match: 9. The CDR3 runs to 16 residues. CDR3 DNA sequence: TGTGCCAGCAGCTTAGGACAGGGGCTAAGATATAATGAGCAGTTCTTC. Residues: CASSLGQGLRYNEQFF.

The rearrangement uses TRBV7-9 and TRBJ2-1; D is possibly TRBD2 (5 bases). The CDR3 has 16 amino acids. Trimming cost V 0 bases and J 4 bases, with 13 bases left between them. Germline CDR1 SEHNR, CDR2 FQNEAQ (reference sequence). This CDR3 is CASSLARSGNYNEQFF. The DNA of the CDR3 is TGTGCCAGCAGCTTAGCCAGAAGCGGTAATTACAATGAGCAGTTCTTC.

This rearrangement joins TRBV4-1 to TRBJ2-5; D gene ambiguous. Trimming stripped 1 base from V and 0 bases from J, with 12 bases between. Germline V gene lookup returns CDR1 MGHRA and CDR2 YSYEKL. The CDR3 loop spans 16 amino acids. The CDR3 sequence: CASSQGWVPYQETQYF. In nucleotides, the CDR3 is TGCGCCAGCAGCCAAGGTTGGGTCCCGTACCAAGAGACCCAGTACTTC.

This clonotype showed up just a few times. V usage is TRBV12-5 and J usage is TRBJ2-3; D uncertain. This CDR3 has 13 amino acids. Germline V CDR1 and CDR2: LGHNT, FRNRAP. V lost 9 bases and J 0 bases, leaving 10 bases between the germline ends. This CDR3 reads CASRTPSTDTQYF. The CDR3 DNA is TGTGCTAGCAGGACCCCAAGCACAGATACGCAGTATTTT.

This clonotype was seen only a few times. The chain uses TRBV20-1 and TRBJ1-2; possible D gene TRBD1, 5 bases. Germline CDR1 is DFQATT and CDR2 is SNEGSKA (reference sequence). Between the trimmed V and J ends, which lost 5 bases and 4 bases, there was a span of 17 bases. The CDR3 runs to 14 residues. The CDR3 here is CSAPKGSEGYGYTF. CDR3 nucleotide sequence: TGCAGTGCTCCTAAGGGGTCAGAGGGCTATGGCTACACCTTC.

The V and J genes are TRBV7-2 and TRBJ2-1; 8 bases map to TRBD1. Germline CDR1 SGHTA, CDR2 FQGNSA. V lost 4 bases and J lost 9; bases outside the gene matches: 11. There are 15 residues in the CDR3. This chain's CDR3 is CASSSGGAGGFEQFF. CDR3 DNA: TGTGCCAGCAGCTCCGGTGGGGCAGGGGGCTTTGAGCAGTTCTTC.

This clonotype was seen a handful of times. The V call is TRBV14, the J call TRBJ1-1; D unresolved. V shed 4 bases and J shed 0 bases, with 12 bases lying between them. The germline V gene has CDR1 SGHDN and CDR2 FVKESK. The CDR3 loop spans 15 amino acids. The CDR3 DNA sequence: TGTGCCAGCAGCCCCAGCGGGCACATGAACACTGAAGCTTTCTTT. Translating it yields CASSPSGHMNTEAFF.